This T cell receptor beta chain was obtained from a study of T cell changes during pregnancy in multiple sclerosis. Assay used: immunoSEQ multiplex PCR; TCRdb lists only in-frame clones, some missing. There are about 60,000 clones in the sample; around 93% occur only once, and 0.6% to 0.9% lies in the top ten. V lost 7 bases, J lost 6 bases, and 10 bases stayed unmatched. This CDR3 is built from 15 residues. Per germline, CDR1 SNHLY and CDR2 FYNNEI. The sample here was CD4+ T cells from peripheral blood mononuclear cells, taken in the first trimester of pregnancy. The chain couples TRBV2 to TRBJ2-3; 10 bases line up with TRBD1. This TCR was recovered from a female donor with multiple sclerosis, enrolled in a pregnancy study. Here the CDR3 reads CASIRDRGEPDTQYF. The CDR3 nucleotides are TGTGCCAGCATACGGGACAGGGGAGAACCTGATACGCAGTATTTT.